A single sample is the source of the 27 T cell receptor beta chains below, sequenced in a study of blood T cell repertoires in COVID-19. Clones were sequenced by immunoSEQ multiplex PCR, and TCRdb holds only the in-frame ones, with some missing. Of 470,000 or so clones listed, approximately 90% are singletons. The sample comprised peripheral blood. Every receptor here comes from a woman aged 30 to 39 with acute or convalescent COVID-19.

The chain employs TRBV6-5 and TRBJ1-4; D is perhaps TRBD1 (5 bases). CDR3 size: 14 residues. Germline loops: CDR1 MNHEY, CDR2 SVGAGI. V was shortened by 5 bases and J by 8 bases, with 15 bases between the two germline ends. CDR3: CASSPTEGREKLFF. In DNA, the CDR3 is TGTGCCAGCAGTCCCACGGAGGGGAGGGAAAAACTGTTTTTT.

The V gene is TRBV25-1, the J gene TRBJ1-5; D might be TRBD1 (6 bases). Germline CDR1 and CDR2: MGHDK and SYGVNS. Trimming took off 8 bases at V and 0 bases at J, with 8 bases between the two ends. The CDR3 runs to 13 residues. CDR3 nucleotide sequence: TGTGCCAGCGGACAGTATAGCAATCAGCCCCAGCATTTT. Its protein is CASGQYSNQPQHF.

The chain couples TRBV4-1 to TRBJ2-5, with 10 positions matching TRBD1. The CDR3 runs to 16 residues. Unmatched junction bases numbered 8, after V lost 4 bases and J lost 3 bases. Germline CDR1 is MGHRA and CDR2 is YSYEKL. The CDR3 region is CASSRITGTGEETQYF. CDR3 bases: TGCGCCAGCAGCCGAATTACCGGGACAGGGGAAGAGACCCAGTACTTC.

The J gene is TRBJ2-7, the V gene TRBV6-1, with D maybe TRBD1 (6 bases). The V end lost 2 bases, the J end lost 6 bases, and 20 bases lay between the germline ends. Germline CDR1 MNHNS, CDR2 SASEGT. There are 16 residues in the CDR3. The CDR3 region is CASSEWRVRGDLEQYF. The CDR3 bases are TGTGCCAGCAGTGAATGGCGAGTCAGGGGTGATCTCGAGCAGTACTTC.

This chain uses TRBV10-3 with TRBJ2-4; 9 nucleotides match TRBD1. The CDR3 has 16 residues. The germline V gene encodes CDR1 ENHRY and CDR2 SYGVKD. V trimming: 3 bases; J trimming: 4 bases; junction bases outside the gene matches: 7. The CDR3: CAISDPSDRGKNIQYF. CDR3 DNA sequence: TGTGCCATCAGTGACCCGTCGGACAGGGGTAAAAACATTCAGTACTTC.

V usage is TRBV3-1 (or the pseudogene TRBV3-2) and J usage is TRBJ2-7; perhaps TRBD2 as D (5 bases). The germline gives CDR1 LGHDT, CDR2 YNNKEL (reference sequence). Trimming left V 8 bases short and J 4 bases short, with 6 bases between. The CDR3 contains 10 residues. The CDR3 loop is CASGGYEQYF. The CDR3 nucleotides are TGTGCCAGCGGAGGATACGAGCAGTACTTC.

The chain carries TRBV28 and TRBJ2-2; D is undetermined. The CDR3 runs to 15 residues. Trimming removed 3 bases from V and 0 bases from J, with 8 bases in between. Germline V gene lookup returns CDR1 MDHEN and CDR2 SYDVKM. The CDR3 loop reads CASSFASANTGELFF. Here the CDR3 DNA reads TGTGCCAGCAGTTTCGCCAGCGCGAACACCGGGGAGCTGTTTTTT.

V gene TRBV7-9 combines with J gene TRBJ2-6; D perhaps matches TRBD1 (6 bases). Trimming removed 5 bases from V and 4 bases from J, with 12 bases in between. Looked up from germline, CDR1 is SEHNR and CDR2 is FQNEAQ (reference sequence). The length of the CDR3 is 15 residues. The CDR3: CASSISGVGANVLTF. The CDR3 bases are TGTGCCAGCAGCATATCAGGGGTCGGGGCCAACGTCCTGACTTTC. Complete variable domain (other parts from reference TRBV7-9 and TRBJ2-6): DTGVSQNPRHKITKRGQNVTFRCDPISEHNRLYWYRQTLGQGPEFLTYFQNEAQLEKSRLLSDRFSAERPKGSFSTLEIQRTEQGDSAMYLCASSISGVGANVLTFGAGSRLTVL.

The chain employs TRBV5-1 and TRBJ2-7; the D is unclear. From germline, CDR1 is SGHRS and CDR2 YFSETQ. This CDR3 comprises 13 residues. V lost 2 bases and J 4 bases, leaving 10 bases between the germline ends. This chain's CDR3 is CASSFERKYEQYF. As DNA, the CDR3 is TGCGCCAGCAGCTTCGAGAGGAAATACGAGCAGTACTTC.

The chain recombines TRBV12-5 with TRBJ1-1, with D maybe TRBD1 (6 bases). This CDR3 contains 17 residues. Trimming left V 3 bases short and J 7 bases short, with 24 bases between. Germline CDR1 LGHNT, CDR2 FRNRAP. The CDR3 DNA sequence: TGTGCTAGTGGTTTTACTTCGGACGGGCCAGGGGAACGTGAAGCTTTCTTT. It codes for CASGFTSDGPGEREAFF. The full variable domain, its missing parts supplied by reference TRBV12-5 and TRBJ1-1, is DARVTQTPRHKVTEMGQEVTMRCQPILGHNTVFWYRQTMMQGLELLAYFRNRAPLDDSGMPKDRFSAEMPDATLATLKIQPSEPRDSAVYFCASGFTSDGPGEREAFFGQGTRLTVV.

The chain carries TRBV9 and TRBJ2-7, with 16 bases fitting TRBD2. V dropped 0 bases and J dropped 2; count of bases not matched to a gene: 5. CDR3 length equals 18 residues. The germline V gene encodes CDR1 SGDLS and CDR2 YYNGEE. The CDR3 is CASSVGTGTSGGAYEQYF. Written as DNA, the CDR3 is TGTGCCAGCAGCGTAGGGACCGGGACTAGCGGGGGGGCCTACGAGCAGTACTTC.

The rearrangement links TRBV2 to TRBJ1-2, with D hard to call. Germline V CDR1 and CDR2: SNHLY, FYNNEI. V shed 8 bases and J shed 3 bases, with 10 bases lying between them. The CDR3 totals 12 residues. DNA of the CDR3: TGTGCCAGCCCCCAAACAGACTATGGCTACACCTTC. It encodes CASPQTDYGYTF.

This clone was observed a single time. The CDR3 nucleotides read TGTGCCAGCAGCGGGAGCGGGGCTAGCAGCTACGAGCAGTACTTC. Its protein product is CASSGSGASSYEQYF. The chain couples TRBV7-2 to TRBJ2-7; 7 bases agree with TRBD2. The CDR3 spans 15 residues. The junction had 10 bases not matched to a gene; V was cut back by 5 bases and J by 3 bases. Germline loops: CDR1 SGHTA, CDR2 FQGNSA.

The gene calls are TRBV5-5 and TRBJ2-5, with D uncertain. The germline V gene encodes CDR1 SGHKS and CDR2 YYEKEE (reference sequence). The CDR3 covers 13 residues. V lost 1 base to trimming and J lost 2 bases, with 6 bases between them. CDR3: CASSLYQQETQYF. The CDR3 DNA sequence: TGTGCCAGCAGCTTGTACCAGCAAGAGACCCAGTACTTC.

The chain uses TRBV6-5 and TRBJ2-7; tentatively, D is TRBD1 (6 bases). This CDR3 has 15 residues. Per germline, CDR1 MNHEY and CDR2 SVGAGI. V shed 3 bases and J shed 3 bases, with 15 bases lying between them. The CDR3 region has the DNA TGTGCCAGCAGTTATGGACAGAACTATTACTACGAGCAGTACTTC. It codes for CASSYGQNYYYEQYF.

The genes are TRBV7-3 and TRBJ2-3; 11 nucleotides line up with TRBD2. CDR1 is SGHTA and CDR2 is FQGTGA in the germline V gene. This CDR3 contains 15 residues. Unmatched junction bases numbered 1, after V lost 4 bases and J lost 1 base. Written as DNA, the CDR3 is TGTGCCAGCAGCTGGGGACTAGCGGGCACAGATACGCAGTATTTT. It is translated as CASSWGLAGTDTQYF.

V is TRBV10-2 and J is TRBJ1-3; 10 nucleotides align to TRBD1. Looked up from germline, CDR1 is WSHSY and CDR2 is SAAADI. CDR3 length: 14 residues. V dropped 8 bases and J dropped 0; count of bases not matched to a gene: 1. The CDR3 here is CASGQGDSGNTIYF. CDR3 in DNA: TGCGCCAGCGGACAGGGGGACTCTGGAAACACCATATATTTT.

The chain combines TRBV3-1 (or the pseudogene TRBV3-2) with TRBJ1-6, with 8 positions matching TRBD1. Per the germline V gene, CDR1 is LGHDT and CDR2 is YNNKEL (reference sequence). The CDR3 extends over 14 amino acids. Trimming took 4 bases from V and 8 from J; bases not matched to a gene: 4. The CDR3 DNA is TGTGCCAGCAGCCCTGGACAGGGTTATTCACCCCTCCACTTT. Protein sequence: CASSPGQGYSPLHF.

The chain is built from TRBV24-1 and TRBJ2-3; 7 bases map to TRBD2. The CDR3 length is 17 residues. V shed 1 base, J shed 2 bases, and the junction held 8 bases outside the gene matches. From germline, CDR1 is KGHDR and CDR2 SFDVKD. The CDR3 reads CATSDFSGRGITDTQYF. CDR3 nucleotides: TGTGCCACCAGTGATTTTTCGGGGCGGGGGATCACAGATACGCAGTATTTT.

This clone was counted only a few times. J is TRBJ1-1 and V is TRBV2; 12 bases are shared with TRBD1. The trim removed 6 bases at V and 5 bases at J, leaving 4 bases unmatched. The CDR3 is 14 amino acids. Germline CDR1 is SNHLY and CDR2 is FYNNEI. This CDR3 is CASRGTGGATEAFF. The CDR3 bases are TGTGCCAGCAGAGGGACAGGGGGCGCGACTGAAGCTTTCTTT.

The J gene is TRBJ2-3, the V gene TRBV3-1 (or the pseudogene TRBV3-2), with 12 bases matching TRBD2. Germline V gene data show CDR1 as LGHDT and CDR2 as YNNKEL (reference sequence). The J segment lost 3 bases and the V segment lost 4 bases, leaving 8 bases of the junction unmatched. The CDR3 is 17 amino acids. CDR3 sequence reads: CASSPSGGAFVTDTQYF. Written as DNA, the CDR3 is TGTGCCAGCAGCCCTAGCGGGGGGGCCTTTGTGACAGATACGCAGTATTTT.

The CDR3 reads CASSPLGQDLGYTF. CDR3 sequence (DNA): TGCGCCAGCAGCCCCCTAGGACAGGACCTAGGCTACACCTTC. The V gene is TRBV5-1, the J gene TRBJ1-2; 7 bases align to TRBD1. The CDR3 totals 14 residues. V lost 4 bases, J lost 8 bases, and 11 bases stayed unmatched. Germline V CDR1 and CDR2: SGHRS, YFSETQ.

The rearrangement links TRBV5-4 to TRBJ2-1, with TRBD2 matching 8 bases. CDR3 length: 15 residues. The germline CDR1 and CDR2 sequences are SGHNT and YYREEE (reference sequence). V was pared by 4 bases and J by 7 bases, with 10 bases of the junction left unmatched. CDR3 sequence: CASSPWFGGGNEQFF. The CDR3 DNA is TGTGCCAGCAGCCCCTGGTTTGGCGGGGGGAATGAGCAGTTCTTC.

V usage is TRBV7-6 and J usage is TRBJ2-2, with TRBD2 matching 7 bases. From germline, CDR1 is SGHVS and CDR2 FNYEAQ. This CDR3 is 15 amino acids long. V dropped 5 bases and J dropped 8; count of bases not matched to a gene: 11. This chain's CDR3 is CASSPRTRSKGELFF. The CDR3 DNA sequence: TGTGCCAGCAGCCCAAGGACTAGAAGTAAAGGGGAGCTGTTTTTT.

The chain has TRBV5-1 and TRBJ1-6, with D possibly being TRBD1 (6 bases). The ends were cut back, 4 bases at V and 9 bases at J, with 17 bases in the middle. CDR3 length: 15 amino acids. The V gene's germline CDR1 is SGHRS and CDR2 YFSETQ. This CDR3 is CASSKTGPVGSPLHF. CDR3 bases: TGCGCCAGCAGCAAAACAGGGCCGGTGGGTTCACCCCTCCACTTT.

The V call is TRBV28, the J call TRBJ1-2, with D possibly being TRBD1 (6 bases). This CDR3 contains 16 residues. Per the germline V gene, CDR1 is MDHEN and CDR2 is SYDVKM. V lost 5 bases and J lost 4, with 20 bases in between. CDR3 nucleotide sequence: TGTGCCAGCAGTCCCACTCCCCAGGACAGCCTCTATGGCTACACCTTC. Protein product: CASSPTPQDSLYGYTF.

The J gene is TRBJ1-5, the V gene TRBV12-3 or TRBV12-4, with D unclear. The CDR3 loop spans 13 amino acids. The V and J ends lost 3 bases and 9 bases respectively, with 12 bases between them. DNA for the CDR3: TGTGCCAGCAGTTTGGGAGGTATTTCGCCCCAGCATTTT. This sequence encodes CASSLGGISPQHF.